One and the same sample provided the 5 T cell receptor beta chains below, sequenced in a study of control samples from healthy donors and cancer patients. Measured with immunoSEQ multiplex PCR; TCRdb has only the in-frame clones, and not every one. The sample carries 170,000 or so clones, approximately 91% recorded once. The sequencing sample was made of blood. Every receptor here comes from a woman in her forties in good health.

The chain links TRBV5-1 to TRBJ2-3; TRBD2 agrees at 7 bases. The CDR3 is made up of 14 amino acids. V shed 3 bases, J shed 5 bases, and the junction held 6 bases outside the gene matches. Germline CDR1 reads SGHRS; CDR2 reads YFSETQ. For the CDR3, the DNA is TGCGCCAGCAGCTCCGGGACTATCAAAGATACGCAGTATTTT. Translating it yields CASSSGTIKDTQYF.

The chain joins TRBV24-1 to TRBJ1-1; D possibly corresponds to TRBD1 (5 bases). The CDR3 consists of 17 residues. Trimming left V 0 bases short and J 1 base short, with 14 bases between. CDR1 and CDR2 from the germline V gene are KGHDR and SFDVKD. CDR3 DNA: TGTGCCACCAGTGATTTGGGGGACTCAAGGGGGAACACTGAAGCTTTCTTT. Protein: CATSDLGDSRGNTEAFF.

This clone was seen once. The DNA of the CDR3 is TGTGCCAGCAGGGGGCAGGGGGCCACTGAAGCTTTCTTT. This gives the protein CASRGQGATEAFF. The chain has TRBV6-5 and TRBJ1-1, with 8 bases fitting TRBD1. The CDR3 extends over 13 amino acids. With 6 bases clipped from V and 4 bases from J, the junction kept 4 bases outside the gene matches. The germline V gene encodes CDR1 MNHEY and CDR2 SVGAGI.

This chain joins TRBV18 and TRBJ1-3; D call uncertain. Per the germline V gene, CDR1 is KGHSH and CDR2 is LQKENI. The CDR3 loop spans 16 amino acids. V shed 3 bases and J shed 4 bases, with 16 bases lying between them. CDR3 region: CASSPAEGIGGNTIYF. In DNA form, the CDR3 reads TGTGCCAGCTCACCGGCGGAAGGGATAGGCGGAAACACCATATATTTT. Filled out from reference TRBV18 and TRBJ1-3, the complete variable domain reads NAGVMQNPRHLVRRRGQEARLRCSPMKGHSHVYWYRQLPEEGLKFMVYLQKENIIDESGMPKERFSAEFPKEGPSILRIQQVVRGDSAAYFCASSPAEGIGGNTIYFGEGSWLTVV.

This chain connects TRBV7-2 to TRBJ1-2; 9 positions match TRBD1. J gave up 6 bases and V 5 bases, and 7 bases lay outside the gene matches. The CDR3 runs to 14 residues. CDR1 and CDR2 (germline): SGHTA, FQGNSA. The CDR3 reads CASSAPGTGNGYTF. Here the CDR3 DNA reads TGTGCCAGCAGCGCCCCGGGGACAGGGAATGGCTACACCTTC.